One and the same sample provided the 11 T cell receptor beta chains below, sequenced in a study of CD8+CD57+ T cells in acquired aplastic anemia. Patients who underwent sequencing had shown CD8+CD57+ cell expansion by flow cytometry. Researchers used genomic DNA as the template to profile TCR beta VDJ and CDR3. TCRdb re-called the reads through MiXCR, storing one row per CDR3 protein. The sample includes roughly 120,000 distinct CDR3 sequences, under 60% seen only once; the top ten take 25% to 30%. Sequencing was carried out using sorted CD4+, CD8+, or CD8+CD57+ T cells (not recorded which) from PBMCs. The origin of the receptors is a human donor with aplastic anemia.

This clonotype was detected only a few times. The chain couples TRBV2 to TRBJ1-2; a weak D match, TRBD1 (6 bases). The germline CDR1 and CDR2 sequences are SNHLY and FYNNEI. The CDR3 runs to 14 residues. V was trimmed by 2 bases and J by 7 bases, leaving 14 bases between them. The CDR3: CASSEQGQGGGYTF. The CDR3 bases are TGTGCCAGCAGTGAACAGGGACAAGGGGGTGGCTACACCTTC.

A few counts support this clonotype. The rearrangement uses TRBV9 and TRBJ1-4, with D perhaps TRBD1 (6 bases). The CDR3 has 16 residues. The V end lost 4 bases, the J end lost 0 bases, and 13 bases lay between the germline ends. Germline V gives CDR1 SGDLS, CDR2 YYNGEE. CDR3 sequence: CASSLPTGSTNEKLFF. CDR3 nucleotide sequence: TGTGCCAGCAGCTTGCCGACAGGATCAACTAATGAAAAACTGTTTTTT.

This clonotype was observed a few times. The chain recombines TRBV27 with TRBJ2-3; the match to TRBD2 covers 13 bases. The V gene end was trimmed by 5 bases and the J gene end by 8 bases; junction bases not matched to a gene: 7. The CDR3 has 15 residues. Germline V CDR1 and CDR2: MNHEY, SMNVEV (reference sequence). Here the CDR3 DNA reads TGTGCCAGCAGTATCGGGACTAGCGGGACCGGTACGCAGTATTTT. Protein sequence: CASSIGTSGTGTQYF.

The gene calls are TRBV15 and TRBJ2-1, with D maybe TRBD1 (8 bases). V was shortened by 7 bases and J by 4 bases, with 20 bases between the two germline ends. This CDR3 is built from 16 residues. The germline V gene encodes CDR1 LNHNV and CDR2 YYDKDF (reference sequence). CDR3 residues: CATTKRGGTGYNEQFF. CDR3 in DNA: TGTGCCACCACCAAGAGGGGGGGGACAGGATACAATGAGCAGTTCTTC.

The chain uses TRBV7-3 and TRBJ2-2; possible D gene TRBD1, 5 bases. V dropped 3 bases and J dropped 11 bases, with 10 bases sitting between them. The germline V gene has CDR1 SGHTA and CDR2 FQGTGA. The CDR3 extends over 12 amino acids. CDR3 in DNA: TGTGCCAGCAGCTTTCAGGGCCAAGAGCTGTTTTTT. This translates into CASSFQGQELFF.

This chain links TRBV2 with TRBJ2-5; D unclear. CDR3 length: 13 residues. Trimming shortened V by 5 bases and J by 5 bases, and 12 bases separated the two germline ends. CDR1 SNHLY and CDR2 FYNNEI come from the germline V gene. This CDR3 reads CASSLGHWETQYF. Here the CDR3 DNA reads TGTGCCAGCAGTTTAGGCCACTGGGAGACCCAGTACTTC.

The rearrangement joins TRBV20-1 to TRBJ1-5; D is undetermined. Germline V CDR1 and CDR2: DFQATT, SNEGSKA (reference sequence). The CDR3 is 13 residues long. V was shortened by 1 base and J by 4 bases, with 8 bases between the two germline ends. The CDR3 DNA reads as TGCAGTGCTAGAGCAGAGAATAATCAGCCCCAGCATTTT. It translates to CSARAENNQPQHF.

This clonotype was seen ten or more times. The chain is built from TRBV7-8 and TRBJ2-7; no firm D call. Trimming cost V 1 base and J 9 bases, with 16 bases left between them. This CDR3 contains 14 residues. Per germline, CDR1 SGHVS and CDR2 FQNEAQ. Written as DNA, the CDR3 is TGTGCCAGCAGCTTAGTTCCTACGGAAACGGGGCAGTACTTC. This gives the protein CASSLVPTETGQYF.

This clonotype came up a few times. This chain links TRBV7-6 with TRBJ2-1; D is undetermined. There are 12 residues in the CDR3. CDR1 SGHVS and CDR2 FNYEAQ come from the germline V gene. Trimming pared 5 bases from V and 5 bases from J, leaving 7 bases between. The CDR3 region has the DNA TGTGCCAGCAGCCGAGCAGACAATGAGCAGTTCTTC. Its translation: CASSRADNEQFF.

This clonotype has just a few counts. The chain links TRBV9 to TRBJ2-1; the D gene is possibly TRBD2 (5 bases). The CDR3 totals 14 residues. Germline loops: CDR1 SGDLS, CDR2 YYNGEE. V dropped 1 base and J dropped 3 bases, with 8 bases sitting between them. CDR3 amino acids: CASSVSGNYNEQFF. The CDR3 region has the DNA TGTGCCAGCAGCGTATCCGGGAACTACAATGAGCAGTTCTTC.

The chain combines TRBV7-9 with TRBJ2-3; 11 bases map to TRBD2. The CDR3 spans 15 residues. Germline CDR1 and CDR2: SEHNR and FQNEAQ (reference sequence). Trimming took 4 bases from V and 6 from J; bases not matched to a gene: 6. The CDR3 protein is CASSSLAGGADTQYF. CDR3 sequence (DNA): TGTGCCAGCAGCTCCTTAGCGGGAGGGGCGGATACGCAGTATTTT.